This T cell receptor beta chain emerged from a study of Graves' ophthalmopathy and Graves' hyperthyroidism. The authors used Ficoll-Paque density gradient centrifugation to separate PBMCs. The input was roughly 10 ml of fresh peripheral blood. This clonotype has at least ten counts. TCR beta CDR3 amplification used RNA transcripts. RT-PCR in the first round used HTBI primers; a second-round multiplex PCR followed. Each CDR3 protein is one row after TCRdb ran MiXCR on the multiplex PCR reads. Of a few hundred thousand distinct CDR3 sequences in the sample, about a sixth are singletons; the top ten hold 12%. Between the trimmed V and J ends, which lost 2 bases and 4 bases, there was a span of 11 bases. CDR1 and CDR2 from the germline V gene are MNHEY and SVGEGT. CDR3 length: 14 residues.

The TCR sequence derives from an adult man with Graves' ophthalmopathy. The specimen was peripheral blood. V usage is TRBV6-2 or TRBV6-3 and J usage is TRBJ1-1; perhaps TRBD1 as D (6 bases). The CDR3 coding sequence is TGTGCCAGCAGTTACACAACAGGGATCACTGAAGCTTTCTTT. This gives the protein CASSYTTGITEAFF.